The T cell receptor (beta chain) under discussion was sequenced for a study of blood T cells in healthy people across ages. As for the study in general: About one barcoded beta molecule per two T cells came from capture by template switching. The study, taken as a whole, reports: There were more naive CD4+ cells and higher diversity in long-lived donors than in aged donors. Strong correlation was found linking TCR beta diversity to naive T cell percentage. Naive and antigen-experienced cells were not separated, limiting conclusive comparison.

For this clonotype: The antigen is not known.

The authors ran a second PCR of about 7 to 11 cycles using a sample-barcoded 5' primer and a J-beta primer mix. TCRdb reanalysed the 5' RACE reads using MiXCR and keeps one entry per CDR3 protein. The sample yields over a million distinct CDR3 sequences, roughly 60% seen once. There are 11 residues in the CDR3. V was shortened by 8 bases and J by 1 base, with 5 bases between the two germline ends. Germline CDR1 is SNHLY and CDR2 is FYNNEI. The chain recombines TRBV2 with TRBJ1-2; the D gene is possibly TRBD1 (5 bases). The clonotype was recovered from a man aged 18 to 29 in good health. The sequenced sample was blood. The CDR3: CASQGNYGYTF. DNA for the CDR3: TGTGCCAGCCAGGGTAACTATGGCTACACCTTC. Full variable domain (rest looked up from reference TRBV2 and TRBJ1-2): EPEVTQTPSHQVTQMGQEVILRCVPISNHLYFYWYRQILGQKVEFLVSFYNNEISEKSEIFDDQFSVERPDGSNFTLKIRSTKLEDSAMYFCASQGNYGYTFGSGTRLTVV.